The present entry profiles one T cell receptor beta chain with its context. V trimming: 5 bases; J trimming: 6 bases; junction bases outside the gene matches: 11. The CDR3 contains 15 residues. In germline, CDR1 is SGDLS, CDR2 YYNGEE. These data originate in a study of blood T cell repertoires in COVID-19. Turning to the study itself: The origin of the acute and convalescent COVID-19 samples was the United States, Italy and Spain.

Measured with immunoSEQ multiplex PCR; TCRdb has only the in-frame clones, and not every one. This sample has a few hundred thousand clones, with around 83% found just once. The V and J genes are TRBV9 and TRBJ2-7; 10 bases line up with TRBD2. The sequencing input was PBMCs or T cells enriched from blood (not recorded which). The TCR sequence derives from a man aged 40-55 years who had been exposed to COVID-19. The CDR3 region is CASSLLAGGPGEQYF. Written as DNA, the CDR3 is TGTGCCAGCAGTCTATTAGCGGGAGGACCGGGCGAGCAGTACTTC.